Detailed here is one TCR beta chain. Its antigen is undetermined. The data originate from a study of chemoradiotherapy in HPV16-positive cancers. Study-wide background: Candidate HPV-specific clones and shared TCR motifs came from a couple of HPV16-positive patients.

V trimming: 4 bases; J trimming: 4 bases; junction bases outside the gene matches: 14. Germline loops: CDR1 MDHEN, CDR2 SYDVKM. This CDR3 comprises 19 residues. Over chemoradiotherapy, repertoires were sampled more than once. Findings and limits, study-wide: Better recurrence-free survival went with HPV-responsive T-cell expansion in HPV16-positive patients.

Measured with immunoSEQ multiplex PCR; TCRdb has only the in-frame clones, and not every one. Among tens of thousands of clones listed, roughly 86% were seen once. The TCR comes from a human donor with HPV-associated anogenital cancer. V gene TRBV28 combines with J gene TRBJ2-3, with 13 bases aligning to TRBD2. This specimen was blood, taken from a patient who underwent chemoradiotherapy. CDR3: CASSSRTSGRNDAADTQYF. Here the CDR3 DNA reads TGTGCCAGCAGTTCTCGGACTAGCGGGAGAAACGATGCGGCAGATACGCAGTATTTT.